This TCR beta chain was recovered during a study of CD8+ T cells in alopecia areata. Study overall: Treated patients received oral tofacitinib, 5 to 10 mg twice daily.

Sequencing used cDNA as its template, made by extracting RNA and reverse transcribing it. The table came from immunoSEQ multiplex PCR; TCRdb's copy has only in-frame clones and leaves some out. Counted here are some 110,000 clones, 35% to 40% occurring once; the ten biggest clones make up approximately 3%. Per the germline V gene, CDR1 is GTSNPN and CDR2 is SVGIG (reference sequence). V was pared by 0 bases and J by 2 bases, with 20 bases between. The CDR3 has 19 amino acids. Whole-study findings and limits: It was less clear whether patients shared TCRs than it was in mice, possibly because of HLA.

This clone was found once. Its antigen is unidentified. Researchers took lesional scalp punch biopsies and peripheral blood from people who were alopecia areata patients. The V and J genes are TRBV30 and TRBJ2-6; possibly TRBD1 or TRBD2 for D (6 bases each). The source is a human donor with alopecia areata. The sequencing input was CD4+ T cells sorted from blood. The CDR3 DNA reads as TGTGCCTGGAGTGTGGGAGGCAAGGGGGTTCGCGCTGGGGCCAACGTCCTGACTTTC. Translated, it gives CAWSVGGKGVRAGANVLTF.